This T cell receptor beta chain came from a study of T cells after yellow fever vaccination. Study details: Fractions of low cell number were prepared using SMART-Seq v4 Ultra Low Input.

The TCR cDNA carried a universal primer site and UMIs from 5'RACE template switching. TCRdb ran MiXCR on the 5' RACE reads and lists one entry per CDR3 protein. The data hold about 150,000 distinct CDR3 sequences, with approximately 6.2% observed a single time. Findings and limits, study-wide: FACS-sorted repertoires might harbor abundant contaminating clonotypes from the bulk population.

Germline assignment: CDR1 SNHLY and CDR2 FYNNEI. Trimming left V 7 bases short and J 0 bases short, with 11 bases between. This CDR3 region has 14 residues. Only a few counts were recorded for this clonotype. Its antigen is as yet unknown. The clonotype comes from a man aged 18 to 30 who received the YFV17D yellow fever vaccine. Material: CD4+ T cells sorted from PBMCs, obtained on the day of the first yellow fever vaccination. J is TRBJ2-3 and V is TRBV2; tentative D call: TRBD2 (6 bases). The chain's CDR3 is CASKGGSSTDTQYF. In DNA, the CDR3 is TGTGCCAGCAAGGGAGGCAGTAGCACAGATACGCAGTATTTT.